The 24 T cell receptor beta chains given below trace back to one sample, sequenced in a study of T cell responses to AZD1222 COVID-19 vaccine. The repertoire was sequenced with immunoSEQ multiplex PCR; TCRdb's copy has only in-frame clones and lacks some. The table lists about 140,000 clones, roughly 92% of them singletons, with about 1.5% in the top ten. Source: peripheral blood, taken on day 0 of AZD1222 vaccination. The receptors come from an adult in good health.

The gene calls are TRBV29-1 and TRBJ1-2, with 7 bases aligning to TRBD1. The CDR3 is made up of 12 amino acids. Germline loops: CDR1 SQVTM, CDR2 ANQGSEA. Trimming removed 3 bases from V and 4 bases from J; junction bases left unmatched: 2. The CDR3 is CSVEHRGYGYTF. CDR3 in DNA: TGCAGCGTTGAGCACAGGGGCTATGGCTACACCTTC. Full variable domain (outside the CDR3, taken from reference TRBV29-1 and TRBJ1-2): SAVISQKPSRDICQRGTSLTIQCQVDSQVTMMFWYRQQPGQSLTLIATANQGSEATYESGFVIDKFPISRPNLTFSTLTVSNMSPEDSSIYLCSVEHRGYGYTFGSGTRLTVV.

The chain recombines TRBV28 with TRBJ1-5; tentative D call: TRBD1 (5 bases). Germline V gene lookup returns CDR1 MDHEN and CDR2 SYDVKM. The V and J ends lost 6 bases and 0 bases respectively, with 18 bases between them. The CDR3 contains 17 residues. CDR3 protein: CASSTFGGAFSNQPQHF. CDR3 bases: TGTGCCAGCAGCACCTTTGGAGGGGCATTTAGCAATCAGCCCCAGCATTTT.

The rearrangement joins TRBV30 to TRBJ1-1; no definite D call. This CDR3 is 11 amino acids long. In germline, CDR1 is GTSNPN, CDR2 SVGIG (reference sequence). V lost 5 bases and J 1 base, leaving 5 bases between the germline ends. The CDR3 DNA sequence: TGTGCCTGGTGGCAGAACACTGAAGCTTTCTTT. Amino acids: CAWWQNTEAFF.

This clone was counted once. The chain joins TRBV11-2 to TRBJ1-3; D unclear. Trimming cost V 1 base and J 4 bases, with 5 bases left between them. There are 13 residues in the CDR3. From germline, CDR1 is SGHAT and CDR2 FQNNGV. The CDR3 is CASSLGAGNTIYF. CDR3 bases: TGTGCCAGCAGCTTAGGGGCGGGAAACACCATATATTTT.

The chain carries TRBV4-2 and TRBJ1-5, with TRBD1 matching over 7 bases. Germline values: CDR1 LGHNA, CDR2 YNFKEQ. Unmatched junction bases numbered 13, after V lost 6 bases and J lost 11 bases. The CDR3 covers 14 residues. CDR3 residues: CASSSNQGGRAQHF. DNA for the CDR3: TGTGCCAGCAGTTCCAATCAGGGGGGAAGAGCCCAGCATTTT.

This chain links TRBV5-6 with TRBJ1-3, with 7 bases fitting TRBD1. After removal of 2 bases from V and 0 bases from J, the junction contained 8 bases not matched to a gene. The germline V gene encodes CDR1 SGHDT and CDR2 YYEEEE. This CDR3 spans 17 amino acids. Written as DNA, the CDR3 is TGTGCCAGCAGCTTCTTACCGACAGGGAGCTCTGGAAACACCATATATTTT. This translates into CASSFLPTGSSGNTIYF.

V and J are TRBV28 and TRBJ2-7; the D is unclear. Per germline, CDR1 MDHEN and CDR2 SYDVKM. The germline V and J ends were trimmed by 7 bases and 5 bases, with 15 bases remaining between them. This CDR3 comprises 13 residues. CDR3: CASTPRNKDEQYF. In DNA, the CDR3 is TGTGCCAGCACCCCAAGAAACAAGGACGAGCAGTACTTC.

This clone was seen ten or more times. The rearrangement links TRBV2 to TRBJ1-1; D uncertain. CDR3 size: 12 residues. Germline CDR1 SNHLY, CDR2 FYNNEI. Trimming cost V 8 bases and J 1 base, with 8 bases left between them. The CDR3 sequence: CASGKGNTEAFF. The CDR3 nucleotides read TGTGCCAGCGGCAAAGGGAACACTGAAGCTTTCTTT.

On this clone: This sample includes further DNA sequences coding for the same CDR3. V usage is TRBV2 and J usage is TRBJ1-2; 7 bases are a match to TRBD1. V shed 4 bases, J shed 2 bases, and the junction held 4 bases outside the gene matches. This CDR3 spans 14 amino acids. CDR1 and CDR2 from the germline V gene are SNHLY and FYNNEI. The DNA of the CDR3 is TGTGCCAGCAGTGGGGGCAGGGGGAACTATGGCTACACCTTC. It specifies CASSGGRGNYGYTF.

This clone appeared once. The genes are TRBV6-6 and TRBJ1-5; the match to TRBD1 covers 8 bases. The J segment lost 4 bases and the V segment lost 1 base, leaving 0 bases of the junction unmatched. From germline, CDR1 is MNHNY and CDR2 SVGAGI (reference sequence). The length of the CDR3 is 14 residues. The CDR3 is CASSYWDRNQPQHF. CDR3 nucleotide sequence: TGTGCCAGCAGTTACTGGGACAGGAATCAGCCCCAGCATTTT.

V and J are TRBV7-9 and TRBJ2-2, with TRBD1 as a possible D gene (6 bases). Germline V gene lookup returns CDR1 SEHNR and CDR2 FQNEAQ (reference sequence). The CDR3 totals 15 residues. With 5 bases removed from V and 3 bases from J, the gap between germline ends came to 13 bases. The CDR3 reads CASSPVGADTGELFF. CDR3 coding DNA: TGTGCCAGCAGCCCCGTGGGGGCCGACACCGGGGAGCTGTTTTTT. Variable domain in full (rest from reference TRBV7-9 and TRBJ2-2): DTGVSQNPRHKITKRGQNVTFRCDPISEHNRLYWYRQTLGQGPEFLTYFQNEAQLEKSRLLSDRFSAERPKGSFSTLEIQRTEQGDSAMYLCASSPVGADTGELFFGEGSRLTVL.

The V gene is TRBV28, the J gene TRBJ1-2; D gene ambiguous. V gave up 3 bases and J gave up 5 bases, with 13 bases separating them. The CDR3 is 14 residues long. Germline V CDR1 and CDR2: MDHEN, SYDVKM. This chain's CDR3 is CASSLAGGDYGYTF. The CDR3 DNA reads TGTGCCAGCAGTTTGGCGGGCGGAGATTATGGCTACACCTTC.

This clone was observed once. V and J are TRBV5-1 and TRBJ1-2, with D maybe TRBD1 (5 bases). This CDR3 comprises 13 residues. With 4 bases removed from V and 5 bases from J, the gap between germline ends came to 12 bases. Germline-derived CDR1 and CDR2 are SGHRS and YFSETQ. CDR3 nucleotides: TGCGCCAGCAGCCCGGGCGGGGGGTATGGCTACACCTTC. Protein: CASSPGGGYGYTF.

The CDR3 sequence: CASSPRDDHNEQFF. CDR3 sequence (DNA): TGCGCCAGCAGCCCTCGGGACGACCACAATGAGCAGTTCTTC. The chain uses TRBV5-1 and TRBJ2-1; either TRBD1 or TRBD2 may supply D (5 bases each). V was trimmed by 4 bases and J by 5 bases, leaving 13 bases between them. There are 14 residues in the CDR3. Looked up from germline, CDR1 is SGHRS and CDR2 is YFSETQ.

The chain has TRBV28 and TRBJ1-1, with 7 bases lining up with TRBD1. Germline V gene data show CDR1 as MDHEN and CDR2 as SYDVKM. The CDR3 covers 15 residues. V lost 4 bases, J lost 2 bases, and 7 bases stayed unmatched. The CDR3: CASSSTGNVNTEAFF. The CDR3 DNA follows: TGTGCCAGCAGTTCGACAGGGAACGTCAACACTGAAGCTTTCTTT.

This clone came up a few times. The chain uses TRBV29-1 and TRBJ2-7, with TRBD1 matching 9 bases. CDR1 and CDR2 from the germline V gene are SQVTM and ANQGSEA. The CDR3 contains 13 residues. With V trimmed by 4 bases and J by 1 base, 2 bases remained unmatched. Here the CDR3 DNA reads TGCAGCGTTGCGGGACAGGGATCCTACGAGCAGTACTTC. Its protein product is CSVAGQGSYEQYF.

V gene TRBV12-3 or TRBV12-4 combines with J gene TRBJ2-2; D is uncertain. Trimming pared 4 bases from V and 6 bases from J, leaving 9 bases between. The CDR3 totals 13 residues. The chain's CDR3 is CASSWSGSGELFF. The CDR3 DNA sequence: TGTGCCAGCAGTTGGAGTGGGTCCGGGGAGCTGTTTTTT.

The CDR3 nucleotides are TGTGCCAGCAGCCTAGGGCACGGACGGAGCAATCAGCCCCAGCATTTT. This translates into CASSLGHGRSNQPQHF. The rearrangement joins TRBV11-2 to TRBJ1-5; D uncertain. The CDR3 is 16 amino acids. Trimming removed 5 bases from V and 1 base from J, with 15 bases in between. From germline, CDR1 is SGHAT and CDR2 FQNNGV.

The rearrangement links TRBV11-3 to TRBJ2-2, with no clear D. Germline lookup yields CDR1 SGHNT and CDR2 YENEEA. The germline V and J ends were trimmed by 8 bases and 6 bases, with 10 bases remaining between them. This CDR3 is 12 amino acids long. The CDR3 coding sequence is TGTGCCAGCGCCTCGGTTGCCGGGGAGCTGTTTTTT. Its protein is CASASVAGELFF.

This clone was counted once. The chain couples TRBV19 to TRBJ1-3; a weak D match, TRBD1 (6 bases). CDR3 length: 17 residues. Germline CDR1 is LNHDA and CDR2 is SQIVND (reference sequence). V lost 5 bases, J lost 0 bases, and 17 bases lay in between. CDR3 amino acids: CASSVERGAFSGNTIYF. CDR3 nucleotide sequence: TGTGCCAGTAGTGTGGAAAGGGGGGCGTTCTCTGGAAACACCATATATTTT.

The chain couples TRBV6-5 to TRBJ2-1, with D perhaps TRBD1 or TRBD2 (5 bases each). The CDR3 is 14 amino acids. CDR1 and CDR2 (germline): MNHEY, SVGAGI. V was trimmed by 8 bases and J by 7 bases, leaving 18 bases between them. CDR3 coding DNA: TGTGCCAGCGGAAAGAGGGGTTTCGCTAATGAGCAGTTCTTC. As protein: CASGKRGFANEQFF.

The J gene is TRBJ1-4, the V gene TRBV2; 8 nucleotides align to TRBD1. CDR1 is SNHLY and CDR2 is FYNNEI in the germline V gene. The CDR3 runs to 13 residues. Unmatched junction bases numbered 5, after V lost 7 bases and J lost 7 bases. DNA for the CDR3: TGTGCCAGCACCCAGGACAGGGTTGAAAAACTGTTTTTT. Translation gives CASTQDRVEKLFF.

For the CDR3, the DNA is TGTGCCAGCAGCGTGGTGACTAGCGATAAAGAGACCCAGTACTTC. Translated: CASSVVTSDKETQYF. This chain connects TRBV5-6 to TRBJ2-5; 8 bases agree with TRBD2. In germline, CDR1 is SGHDT, CDR2 YYEEEE. V shed 4 bases and J 3 bases; nucleotides not matched to a gene: 8. This CDR3 has 15 residues. Drawing the rest from reference TRBV5-6 and TRBJ2-5, the complete variable domain is DAGVTQSPTHLIKTRGQQVTLRCSPKSGHDTVSWYQQALGQGPQFIFQYYEEEERQRGNFPDRFSGHQFPNYSSELNVNALLLGDSALYLCASSVVTSDKETQYFGPGTRLLVL.

The rearrangement links TRBV5-4 to TRBJ2-1; 11 nucleotides align to TRBD2. J gave up 7 bases and V 5 bases, and 8 bases lay outside the gene matches. Germline CDR1 reads SGHNT; CDR2 reads YYREEE (reference sequence). CDR3 size: 15 residues. The CDR3 reads CASRSLAGVGNEQFF. CDR3 coding DNA: TGTGCCAGCAGGTCACTAGCGGGAGTAGGAAATGAGCAGTTCTTC. Looking up the rest from reference TRBV5-4 and TRBJ2-1 gives the full variable domain: ETGVTQSPTHLIKTRGQQVTLRCSSQSGHNTVSWYQQALGQGPQFIFQYYREEENGRGNFPPRFSGLQFPNYSSELNVNALELDDSALYLCASRSLAGVGNEQFFGPGTRLTVL.